The 8 T cell receptor beta chains below all came from one sample that was sequenced in a study of molecular identifiers for immune sequencing clone quantification. From the PCR reads, TCRdb called clonotypes with MiXCR, one entry per CDR3 protein. The sample lists around 100,000 distinct CDR3 sequences; 35% were seen once. The specimen sequenced was naive CD8+ T cells from blood, with Jurkat cell RNA spiked in. Subset in this sample: FACS-sorted CD8+CD4-CCR7+CD45RA+ naive T cells. Every receptor here comes from a human donor in good health. Some libraries in this study had Jurkat cell RNA spiked in.

This chain uses TRBV2 with TRBJ2-6; D call uncertain. CDR1 and CDR2 (germline): SNHLY, FYNNEI. With 7 bases removed from V and 0 bases from J, the gap between germline ends came to 10 bases. The CDR3 length is 15 residues. The CDR3 DNA is TGTGCCAGCAAGAAATCAAGCTCTGGGGCCAACGTCCTGACTTTC. Amino acids: CASKKSSSGANVLTF.

The CDR3 region is CASGTDLNQPQHF. CDR3 in DNA: TGTGCCAGCGGGACAGATCTCAATCAGCCCCAGCATTTT. The gene calls are TRBV9 and TRBJ1-5; 7 bases line up with TRBD1. The J segment lost 3 bases and the V segment lost 7 bases, leaving 4 bases of the junction unmatched. The length of the CDR3 is 13 residues. Germline CDR1 SGDLS, CDR2 YYNGEE.

This clonotype was seen more than once but under ten times. One end of the junction is discordant with germline, which a read error may explain. V gene TRBV15 combines with J gene TRBJ1-5; unclear D gene. The CDR3 runs 14 residues. Germline V lookup: CDR1 LNHNV, CDR2 YYDKDF (reference sequence). This CDR3 is CATSPDGTNQPQQF. In DNA form, the CDR3 reads TGTGCCACCAGTCCCGACGGCACCAATCAGCCCCAGCAATTT. The full variable domain, rest sourced from reference TRBV15 and TRBJ1-5, is DAMVIQNPRYQVTQFGKPVTLSCSQTLNHNVMYWYQQKSSQAPKLLFHYYDKDFNNEADTPDNFQSRRPNTSFCFLDIRSPGLGDTAMYLCATSPDGTNQPQQFGDGTRLSIL.

This clonotype was found many times. The chain uses TRBV12-5 and TRBJ2-5; a possible D gene is TRBD2 (6 bases). Germline CDR1 reads LGHNT; CDR2 reads FRNRAP. The CDR3 contains 13 residues. V was shortened by 10 bases and J by 3 bases, with 15 bases between the two germline ends. The CDR3 DNA sequence: TGTGCTACTAGCGATTTCGGCGAAGAGACCCAGTACTTC. Its protein is CATSDFGEETQYF.

The genes are TRBV5-6 and TRBJ1-4, with D possibly matching TRBD1 (5 bases). The V end lost 4 bases, the J end lost 0 bases, and 13 bases lay between the germline ends. The V gene's germline CDR1 is SGHDT and CDR2 YYEEEE. The length of the CDR3 is 16 residues. Here the CDR3 DNA reads TGTGCCAGCAGCCCAGCAGGGAGGCCAACTAATGAAAAACTGTTTTTT. Protein sequence: CASSPAGRPTNEKLFF.

Remarks on this clonotype: A much larger clone differs by one base, so this may be a read error. V is TRBV6-5 and J is TRBJ2-1, with 10 bases identical to TRBD2. The germline V gene encodes CDR1 MNHEY and CDR2 SVGAGI. CDR3 size: 14 residues. CDR3 DNA: TGTGCCAGCCGAAGGACTAGCGGAAACAATGAGCAGGTCTTC. This translates into CASRRTSGNNEQVF.

This clonotype was found a few times. This CDR3 is CAISDPGGYEQYF. For the CDR3, the DNA is TGTGCCATCAGTGATCCCGGGGGCTACGAGCAGTACTTC. The genes are TRBV10-3 and TRBJ2-7; tentative D call: TRBD2 (6 bases). This CDR3 contains 13 residues. Germline loops: CDR1 ENHRY, CDR2 SYGVKD. With 3 bases removed from V and 3 bases from J, the gap between germline ends came to 9 bases.

Regarding this clonotype: One end of the junction fails to match germline, which may point to a read error. The CDR3 DNA reads TGCGCCAGCAGCCTGGACAGGCCGAACACTGGAGCTTTCTTT. It encodes CASSLDRPNTGAFF. This chain connects TRBV5-1 to TRBJ1-1; TRBD1 matches at 7 bases. Germline values: CDR1 SGHRS, CDR2 YFSETQ. The CDR3 contains 14 residues.